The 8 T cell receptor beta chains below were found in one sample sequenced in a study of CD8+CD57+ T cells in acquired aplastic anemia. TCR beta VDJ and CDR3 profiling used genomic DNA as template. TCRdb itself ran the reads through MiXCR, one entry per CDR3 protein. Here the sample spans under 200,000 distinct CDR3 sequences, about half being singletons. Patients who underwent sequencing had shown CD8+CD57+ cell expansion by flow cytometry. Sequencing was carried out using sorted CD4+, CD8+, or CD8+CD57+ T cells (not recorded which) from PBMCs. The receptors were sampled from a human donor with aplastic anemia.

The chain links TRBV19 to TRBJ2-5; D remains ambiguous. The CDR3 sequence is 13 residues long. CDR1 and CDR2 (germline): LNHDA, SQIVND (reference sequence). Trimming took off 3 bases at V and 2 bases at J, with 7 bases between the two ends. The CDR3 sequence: CASSILGQETQYF. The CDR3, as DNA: TGTGCCAGTAGTATTTTGGGACAAGAGACCCAGTACTTC.

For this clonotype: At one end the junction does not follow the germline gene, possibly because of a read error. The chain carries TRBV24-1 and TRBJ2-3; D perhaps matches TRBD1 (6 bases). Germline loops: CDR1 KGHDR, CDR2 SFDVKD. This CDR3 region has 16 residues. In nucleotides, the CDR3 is TGTGCCAGCAGTTACCCAAGTGGGGGCCTGGGAGATACGCAGTGTTTT. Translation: CASSYPSGGLGDTQCF.

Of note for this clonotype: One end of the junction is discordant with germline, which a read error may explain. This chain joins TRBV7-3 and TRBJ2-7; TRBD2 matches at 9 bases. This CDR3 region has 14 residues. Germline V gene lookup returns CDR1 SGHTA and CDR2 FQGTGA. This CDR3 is CASSLTSGPWEQYF. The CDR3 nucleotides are TGCGCCAGCAGCCTAACTAGCGGGCCGTGGGAGCAGTACTTC.

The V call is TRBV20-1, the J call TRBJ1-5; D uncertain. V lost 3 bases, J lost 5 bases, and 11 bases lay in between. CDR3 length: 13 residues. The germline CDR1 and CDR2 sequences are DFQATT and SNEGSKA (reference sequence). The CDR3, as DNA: TGCAGTGCTAGGCGGGGTATAGATCAGCCCCAGCATTTT. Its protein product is CSARRGIDQPQHF.

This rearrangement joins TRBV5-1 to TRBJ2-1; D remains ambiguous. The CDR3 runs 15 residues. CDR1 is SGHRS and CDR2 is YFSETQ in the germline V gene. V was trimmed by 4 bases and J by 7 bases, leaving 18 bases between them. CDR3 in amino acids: CASSVPTGVENEQFF. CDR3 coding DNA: TGCGCCAGCAGCGTACCGACTGGGGTGGAGAATGAGCAGTTCTTC.

CDR3 nucleotide sequence: TGTGCCACCAGTGAAGGGGACTACGAGCAGTACTTC. Translation gives CATSEGDYEQYF. The rearrangement joins TRBV24-1 to TRBJ2-7, with a possible D match to TRBD1 (5 bases). Trimming pared 4 bases from V and 3 bases from J, leaving 6 bases between. In germline, CDR1 is KGHDR, CDR2 SFDVKD. The CDR3 is 12 amino acids.

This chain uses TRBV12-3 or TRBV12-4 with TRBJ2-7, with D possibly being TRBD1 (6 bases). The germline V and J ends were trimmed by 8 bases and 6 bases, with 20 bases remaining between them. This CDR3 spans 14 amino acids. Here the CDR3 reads CASSPKTGGGEQYF. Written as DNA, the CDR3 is TGTGCCAGCTCGCCAAAGACAGGAGGCGGCGAGCAGTACTTC.

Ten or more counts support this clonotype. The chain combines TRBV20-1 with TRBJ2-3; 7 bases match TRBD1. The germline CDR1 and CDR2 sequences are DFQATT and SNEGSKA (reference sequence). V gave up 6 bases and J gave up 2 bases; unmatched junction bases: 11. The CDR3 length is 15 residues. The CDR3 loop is CSATVTGDPTDTQYF. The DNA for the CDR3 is TGCAGTGCCACCGTTACAGGGGATCCCACAGATACGCAGTATTTT.